The clone carrying this T cell receptor (beta chain) was counted at least ten times. What it binds is unknown. The study enrolled patients aged 18 to 65 with newly diagnosed hyperthyroidism of under 2 months' duration. These data come from a study of T cells in Graves' hyperthyroidism and ophthalmopathy. Overall study results and limits: The model made its ophthalmopathy prediction, and onset followed a median approximately 6 months later.

V lost 0 bases and J lost 0, with 11 bases in between. The CDR3 covers 16 residues. Germline CDR1 reads MDHEN; CDR2 reads SYDVKM. There were TCR beta CDR3 regions amplified from RNA transcripts. Researchers ran a first-round RT-PCR on the TCR CDR3 using the HTBI primer set. Using its own MiXCR run on the multiplex PCR reads, TCRdb lists one record per CDR3 protein. The table has roughly 500,000 distinct CDR3 sequences, 14% seen once. The sequencing input was blood. This clonotype was obtained from a woman in her twenties or thirties with Graves' hyperthyroidism that later progressed to Graves' ophthalmopathy. The V and J genes are TRBV28 and TRBJ1-1; a possible D gene is TRBD1 (6 bases). CDR3 amino acids: CASSLWGAEMNTEAFF. The CDR3, as DNA: TGTGCCAGCAGTTTATGGGGGGCTGAGATGAACACTGAAGCTTTCTTT.